These 7 T cell receptor beta chains were all obtained from the same sample, sequenced in a study of cytomegalovirus exposure and HLA in healthy donors. The PCR had 60 Vbeta and 13 Jbeta primers. Profiling relied on immunoSEQ multiplex PCR, and the TCRdb table lists in-frame clones only, not all of them. The sample holds some 190,000 clones, 60% to 85% seen once. Sequenced: PBMCs. All receptors come from a woman under 30 in good health and CMV-seronegative.

J is TRBJ1-1 and V is TRBV6-6, with 7 bases lining up with TRBD1. The CDR3 is made up of 14 amino acids. Germline values: CDR1 MNHNY, CDR2 SVGAGI (reference sequence). V was pared by 7 bases and J by 1 base, with 6 bases of the junction left unmatched. The CDR3 nucleotides read TGTGCCAGCATCGCGACAGGGAAGAACACTGAAGCTTTCTTT. Its protein is CASIATGKNTEAFF.

V gene TRBV27 combines with J gene TRBJ2-7, with D unclear. Trimming pared 2 bases from V and 7 bases from J, leaving 18 bases between. Germline V CDR1 and CDR2: MNHEY, SMNVEV (reference sequence). The CDR3 consists of 15 residues. CDR3: CASSLSPQNQAEQYF. CDR3 nucleotides: TGTGCCAGCAGTTTAAGCCCACAGAATCAGGCGGAGCAGTACTTC.

The chain has TRBV28 and TRBJ2-5, with a weak D call TRBD1 (6 bases). V dropped 6 bases and J dropped 5 bases, with 13 bases sitting between them. The CDR3 runs to 13 residues. Germline lookup yields CDR1 MDHEN and CDR2 SYDVKM. The CDR3 protein is CASRKTGAETQYF. For the CDR3, the DNA is TGTGCCAGCAGGAAGACAGGTGCGGAGACCCAGTACTTC.

The chain couples TRBV4-3 to TRBJ1-2; D not resolved. V lost 0 bases to trimming and J lost 6 bases, with 11 bases between them. Per the germline V gene, CDR1 is LGHNA and CDR2 is YSLEER. The CDR3 loop spans 14 amino acids. The CDR3 region is CASSQEAGFDGYTF. CDR3 bases: TGCGCCAGCAGCCAAGAGGCGGGTTTCGATGGCTACACCTTC.

This chain connects TRBV9 to TRBJ1-3; D perhaps matches TRBD1 (5 bases). CDR3 length: 15 amino acids. CDR1 and CDR2 (germline): SGDLS, YYNGEE. Trimming left V 1 base short and J 3 bases short, with 11 bases between. As DNA, the CDR3 is TGTGCCAGCAGCGTATCATCGGGGGGTGGAAACACCATATATTTT. It is translated as CASSVSSGGGNTIYF.

This clone showed up just a few times. CDR3 bases: TGTGCCAGCAGCGTAGCGGGACAATCCTACAATGAGCAGTTCTTC. Translation gives CASSVAGQSYNEQFF. This chain links TRBV9 with TRBJ2-1, with D perhaps matching TRBD1 (6 bases). Trimming took off 0 bases at V and 1 base at J, with 8 bases between the two ends. Germline CDR1 SGDLS, CDR2 YYNGEE. The CDR3 has 15 amino acids.

The chain carries TRBV6-1 and TRBJ2-1, with D perhaps matching TRBD2 (5 bases). Trimming removed 6 bases at V and 12 bases at J, with 9 bases between. This CDR3 is built from 10 residues. Per the germline V gene, CDR1 is MNHNS and CDR2 is SASEGT. CDR3 in amino acids: CASSRTWQFF. The DNA for the CDR3 is TGTGCCAGCAGCCGGACTTGGCAGTTCTTC.